The 24 T cell receptor beta chains below all came from one sample that was sequenced in a study of cytomegalovirus exposure and HLA in healthy donors. Researchers ran the PCR with 60 Vbeta and 13 Jbeta primers. Method: immunoSEQ multiplex PCR; TCRdb's copy keeps in-frame clones and lacks some. This table holds 130,000 to 150,000 clones, roughly 80% found once. Sample: PBMCs. The source is a woman aged 40-49 years in good health and CMV-seropositive.

This chain uses TRBV7-2 with TRBJ2-5, with TRBD2 identical over 11 bases. J gave up 5 bases and V 5 bases, and 10 bases lay outside the gene matches. The CDR3 runs 16 residues. Germline CDR1 is SGHTA and CDR2 is FQGNSA. CDR3 nucleotide sequence: TGTGCCAGCAGCACAATTAGCGGGGGGGTCGGGGAGACCCAGTACTTC. Protein sequence: CASSTISGGVGETQYF.

The V and J genes are TRBV15 and TRBJ1-2, with D possibly TRBD1 on 5 matching bases. V lost 0 bases and J 1 base, leaving 12 bases between the germline ends. There are 16 residues in the CDR3. Germline CDR1 is LNHNV and CDR2 is YYDKDF (reference sequence). The CDR3 nucleotides are TGTGCCACCAGCAGAGATTTTTCTCAGGGTAACTATGGCTACACCTTC. Residues: CATSRDFSQGNYGYTF.

V usage is TRBV6-1 and J usage is TRBJ2-7; tentative D call: TRBD1 (6 bases). With 1 base removed from V and 2 bases from J, the gap between germline ends came to 6 bases. In germline, CDR1 is MNHNS, CDR2 SASEGT. The CDR3 is 13 amino acids. Written as DNA, the CDR3 is TGTGCCAGCAGTGAAGAGGGGGCCTACGAGCAGTACTTC. As protein: CASSEEGAYEQYF.

The V call is TRBV6-5, the J call TRBJ1-1; maybe TRBD1 (5 bases). The V and J ends lost 4 bases and 6 bases respectively, with 18 bases between them. Germline V gene sequence: CDR1 MNHEY, CDR2 SVGAGI. This CDR3 spans 15 amino acids. The chain's CDR3 is CASSFQGPSLAEAFF. The CDR3 bases are TGTGCCAGCAGTTTCCAGGGTCCGTCGCTCGCTGAAGCTTTCTTT.

The CDR3 is CASTYSGSSYNEQFF. As DNA, the CDR3 is TGCGCCAGCACATATAGCGGGAGCTCCTACAATGAGCAGTTCTTC. The V gene is TRBV5-1, the J gene TRBJ2-1; 9 bases are a match to TRBD2. With 6 bases clipped from V and 0 bases from J, the junction kept 4 bases outside the gene matches. The CDR3 has 15 amino acids. From germline, CDR1 is SGHRS and CDR2 YFSETQ.

This clone was seen a single time. This chain uses TRBV7-9 with TRBJ1-1; D remains ambiguous. In germline, CDR1 is SEHNR, CDR2 FQNEAQ (reference sequence). The V end was cut by 7 bases, the J end by 0 bases, with 12 bases between. There are 14 residues in the CDR3. The CDR3 region has the DNA TGTGCCAGCACCCTGTCTCACATGAACACTGAAGCTTTCTTT. It encodes CASTLSHMNTEAFF.

The chain has TRBV9 and TRBJ1-1, with D possibly TRBD1 on 5 matching bases. Trimming cost V 0 bases and J 1 base, with 7 bases left between them. Germline CDR1 SGDLS, CDR2 YYNGEE. The CDR3 consists of 14 residues. The CDR3 sequence is CASSVGGENTEAFF. CDR3 coding DNA: TGTGCCAGCAGCGTAGGGGGCGAGAACACTGAAGCTTTCTTT.

The chain employs TRBV4-2 and TRBJ2-7; no reliable D call. Germline-derived CDR1 and CDR2 are LGHNA and YNFKEQ. The CDR3 spans 16 residues. The V and J ends lost 0 bases and 3 bases respectively, with 15 bases between them. In DNA, the CDR3 is TGTGCCAGCAGCCAAGATCTGGGCAGAAAATTCTACGAGCAGTACTTC. The encoded protein is CASSQDLGRKFYEQYF.

A note on this clone: This sample also contains other DNA sequences that code for the same CDR3. The chain has TRBV7-2 and TRBJ1-2; D call uncertain. The CDR3 spans 13 residues. Germline V gene lookup returns CDR1 SGHTA and CDR2 FQGNSA. V dropped 1 base and J dropped 7 bases, with 10 bases sitting between them. The CDR3 DNA is TGTGCCAGCAGCTTAGGCGTGCAGCGTGGCTACACCTTC. Its protein product is CASSLGVQRGYTF. The whole variable domain, filled in from reference TRBV7-2 and TRBJ1-2, reads GAGVSQSPSNKVTEKGKDVELRCDPISGHTALYWYRQSLGQGLEFLIYFQGNSAPDKSGLPSDRFSAERTGGSVSTLTIQRTQQEDSAVYLCASSLGVQRGYTFGSGTRLTVV.

This chain connects TRBV7-3 to TRBJ2-7; unclear D gene. This CDR3 spans 14 amino acids. V lost 2 bases, J lost 0 bases, and 8 bases lay in between. CDR1 SGHTA and CDR2 FQGTGA come from the germline V gene. The CDR3 bases are TGTGCCAGCAGCTTATCCCCGAGCTCCTACGAGCAGTACTTC. As protein: CASSLSPSSYEQYF.

This rearrangement joins TRBV30 to TRBJ1-1; maybe TRBD1 (5 bases). V dropped 1 base and J dropped 4 bases, with 16 bases sitting between them. CDR3 length: 15 residues. In germline, CDR1 is GTSNPN, CDR2 SVGIG (reference sequence). CDR3 amino acids: CAWSGDLGGRTEAFF. In DNA, the CDR3 is TGTGCCTGGAGTGGGGATTTGGGGGGTCGCACTGAAGCTTTCTTT.

V is TRBV6-5 and J is TRBJ1-2, with no clear D. The germline CDR1 and CDR2 sequences are MNHEY and SVGAGI. The CDR3 extends over 12 amino acids. V was pared by 6 bases and J by 5 bases, with 10 bases between. The CDR3, as DNA: TGTGCCAGCAGCTCATATCGGTATGGCTACACCTTC. It encodes CASSSYRYGYTF.

The rearrangement links TRBV27 to TRBJ1-1, with 8 nucleotides matching TRBD1. After removal of 3 bases from V and 7 bases from J, the junction contained 7 bases not matched to a gene. CDR1 and CDR2 from the germline V gene are MNHEY and SMNVEV (reference sequence). This CDR3 has 14 residues. CDR3 coding DNA: TGTGCCAGCAGTTTGATGGGGACAGGCCTTGAAGCTTTCTTT. It codes for CASSLMGTGLEAFF.

This clone has a handful of counts. The V gene is TRBV2, the J gene TRBJ1-1; TRBD1 is a possible D gene (5 bases). Trimming shortened V by 6 bases and J by 0 bases, and 17 bases separated the two germline ends. CDR3 length equals 16 residues. CDR1 is SNHLY and CDR2 is FYNNEI in the germline V gene. DNA for the CDR3: TGTGCCAGCAGCGACCAAGGGGAACGATTGAACACTGAAGCTTTCTTT. It specifies CASSDQGERLNTEAFF. Complete variable domain (other parts from reference TRBV2 and TRBJ1-1): EPEVTQTPSHQVTQMGQEVILRCVPISNHLYFYWYRQILGQKVEFLVSFYNNEISEKSEIFDDQFSVERPDGSNFTLKIRSTKLEDSAMYFCASSDQGERLNTEAFFGQGTRLTVV.

The J gene is TRBJ1-2, the V gene TRBV9, with 9 bases lining up with TRBD1. In germline, CDR1 is SGDLS, CDR2 YYNGEE. The CDR3 runs to 15 residues. V lost 4 bases, J lost 8 bases, and 12 bases stayed unmatched. The CDR3 DNA reads as TGTGCCAGCAGCCCGGGACAGGGCCCCCACTTCGGCTACACCTTC. This translates into CASSPGQGPHFGYTF.

V usage is TRBV27 and J usage is TRBJ2-4; no definite D call. Germline V gene sequence: CDR1 MNHEY, CDR2 SMNVEV (reference sequence). Trimming took 8 bases from V and 2 from J, leaving 7 bases between them. The CDR3 extends over 12 amino acids. DNA for the CDR3: TGTGCCAGCCAGGATCCCAAAAACATTCAGTACTTC. Translated: CASQDPKNIQYF.

This rearrangement joins TRBV2 to TRBJ1-2, with TRBD1 identical over 7 bases. Per germline, CDR1 SNHLY and CDR2 FYNNEI. The V segment lost 8 bases and the J segment 1 base; nucleotides outside the gene matches: 7. This CDR3 has 14 residues. Here the CDR3 reads CASSPGTVNYGYTF. For the CDR3, the DNA is TGTGCCAGCTCACCTGGGACAGTTAACTATGGCTACACCTTC.

The sample holds one count of this clone. The chain joins TRBV4-1 to TRBJ1-6; TRBD1 is a possible D gene (5 bases). The V and J ends lost 5 bases and 8 bases respectively, with 13 bases between them. CDR1 is MGHRA and CDR2 is YSYEKL in the germline V gene. The CDR3 is 14 residues long. The CDR3 loop is CASSSRVEDSPLHF. DNA for the CDR3: TGCGCCAGCAGCTCCAGGGTAGAGGATTCACCCCTCCACTTT.

The chain uses TRBV27 and TRBJ1-5, with D possibly matching TRBD1 (5 bases). V lost 3 bases, J lost 7 bases, and 16 bases lay in between. The CDR3 has 15 amino acids. Germline V gene data show CDR1 as MNHEY and CDR2 as SMNVEV (reference sequence). In DNA form, the CDR3 reads TGTGCCAGCAGTTTTTCGGGGGGGATGGGGCAGCCCCAGCATTTT. It is translated as CASSFSGGMGQPQHF.

The V gene is TRBV11-3, the J gene TRBJ2-5, with D perhaps TRBD2 (6 bases). Trimming took off 3 bases at V and 2 bases at J, with 19 bases between the two ends. Germline V gives CDR1 SGHNT, CDR2 YENEEA. CDR3 size: 17 residues. This chain's CDR3 is CASSFPALTRTQETQYF. As DNA, the CDR3 is TGTGCCAGCAGCTTCCCCGCCTTGACTAGAACTCAAGAGACCCAGTACTTC.

The rearrangement uses TRBV9 and TRBJ2-2; D is unclear. Between the trimmed V and J ends, which lost 3 bases and 0 bases, there was a span of 9 bases. Germline CDR1 SGDLS, CDR2 YYNGEE. The CDR3 has 15 residues. Here the CDR3 DNA reads TGTGCCAGCAGCGGATGGGCAGCGAACACCGGGGAGCTGTTTTTT. Translating it yields CASSGWAANTGELFF.

The chain employs TRBV29-1 and TRBJ2-7, with D maybe TRBD1 (6 bases). Germline V CDR1 and CDR2: SQVTM, ANQGSEA. V dropped 6 bases and J dropped 3 bases, with 9 bases sitting between them. The CDR3 has 11 residues. The CDR3 sequence: CSVSGVYEQYF. The CDR3 DNA sequence: TGCAGCGTCTCAGGGGTCTACGAGCAGTACTTC.

V gene TRBV5-1 combines with J gene TRBJ2-3; 11 bases agree with TRBD1. Germline V gives CDR1 SGHRS, CDR2 YFSETQ. Losses at the gene ends were 0 bases for V and 6 bases for J; bases not matched to a gene: 3. The CDR3 totals 15 residues. In DNA, the CDR3 is TGCGCCAGCAGCTTGGATGGACAGGGGGCGGATACGCAGTATTTT. It codes for CASSLDGQGADTQYF.

This sequence joins TRBV4-1 and TRBJ1-6; 10 bases map to TRBD1. V lost 1 base, J lost 10 bases, and 4 bases stayed unmatched. Germline V gene lookup returns CDR1 MGHRA and CDR2 YSYEKL. This CDR3 spans 15 amino acids. CDR3 in DNA: TGCGCCAGCAGCCAAGCGACAGGGGGCAAATCACCCCTCCACTTT. Its protein is CASSQATGGKSPLHF.